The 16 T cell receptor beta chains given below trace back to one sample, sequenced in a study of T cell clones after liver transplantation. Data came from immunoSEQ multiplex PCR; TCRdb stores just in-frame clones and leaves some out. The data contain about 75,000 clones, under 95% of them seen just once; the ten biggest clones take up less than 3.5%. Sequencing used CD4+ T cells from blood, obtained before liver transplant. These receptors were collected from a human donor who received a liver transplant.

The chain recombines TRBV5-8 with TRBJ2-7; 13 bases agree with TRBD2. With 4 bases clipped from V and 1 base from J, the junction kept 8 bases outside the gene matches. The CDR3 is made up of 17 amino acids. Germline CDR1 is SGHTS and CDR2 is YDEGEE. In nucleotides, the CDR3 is TGTGCCAGCAGCCCCACTAGCGGGAGGGCCGGGTCCTACGAGCAGTACTTC. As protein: CASSPTSGRAGSYEQYF. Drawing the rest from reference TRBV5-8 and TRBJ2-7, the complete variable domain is EAGVTQSPTHLIKTRGQQATLRCSPISGHTSVYWYQQALGLGLQFLLWYDEGEERNRGNFPPRFSGRQFPNYSSELNVNALELEDSALYLCASSPTSGRAGSYEQYFGPGTRLTVT.

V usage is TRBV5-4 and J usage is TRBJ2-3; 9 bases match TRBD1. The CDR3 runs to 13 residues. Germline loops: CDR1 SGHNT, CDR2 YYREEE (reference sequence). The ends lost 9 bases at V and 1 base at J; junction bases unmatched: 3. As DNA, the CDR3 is TGTGCCATGCGACAGGGGGGCACAGATACGCAGTATTTT. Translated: CAMRQGGTDTQYF.

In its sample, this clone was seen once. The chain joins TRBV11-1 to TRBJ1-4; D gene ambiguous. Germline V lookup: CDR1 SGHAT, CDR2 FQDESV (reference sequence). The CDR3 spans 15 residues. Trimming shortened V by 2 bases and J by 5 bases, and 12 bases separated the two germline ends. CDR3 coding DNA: TGTGCCAGCAGCTTAATGCCGTCCACAAATGAAAAACTGTTTTTT. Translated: CASSLMPSTNEKLFF. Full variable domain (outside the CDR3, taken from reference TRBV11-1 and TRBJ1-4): EAEVAQSPRYKITEKSQAVAFWCDPISGHATLYWYRQILGQGPELLVQFQDESVVDDSQLPKDRFSAERLKGVDSTLKIQPAELGDSAMYLCASSLMPSTNEKLFFGSGTQLSVL.

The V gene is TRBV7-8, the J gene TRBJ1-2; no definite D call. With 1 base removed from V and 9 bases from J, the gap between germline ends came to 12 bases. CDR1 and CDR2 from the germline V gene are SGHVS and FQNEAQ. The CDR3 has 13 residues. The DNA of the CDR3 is TGTGCCAGCAGCTTAGGGGATGAGGGAAGCTACACCTTC. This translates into CASSLGDEGSYTF.

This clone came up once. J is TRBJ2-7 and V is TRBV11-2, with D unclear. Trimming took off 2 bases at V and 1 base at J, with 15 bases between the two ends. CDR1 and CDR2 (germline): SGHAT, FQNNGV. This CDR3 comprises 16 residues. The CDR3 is CASSLSGNNPSYEQYF. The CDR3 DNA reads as TGTGCCAGCAGCTTATCCGGCAACAACCCATCCTACGAGCAGTACTTC. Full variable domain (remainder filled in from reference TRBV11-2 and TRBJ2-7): EAGVAQSPRYKIIEKRQSVAFWCNPISGHATLYWYQQILGQGPKLLIQFQNNGVVDDSQLPKDRFSAERLKGVDSTLKIQPAKLEDSAVYLCASSLSGNNPSYEQYFGPGTRLTVT.

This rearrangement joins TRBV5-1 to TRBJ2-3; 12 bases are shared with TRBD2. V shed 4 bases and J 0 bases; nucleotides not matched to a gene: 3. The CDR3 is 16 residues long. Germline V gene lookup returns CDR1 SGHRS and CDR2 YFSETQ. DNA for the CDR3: TGCGCCAGCAGCCGCGGGACTAGCGGGAGCACAGATACGCAGTATTTT. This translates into CASSRGTSGSTDTQYF.

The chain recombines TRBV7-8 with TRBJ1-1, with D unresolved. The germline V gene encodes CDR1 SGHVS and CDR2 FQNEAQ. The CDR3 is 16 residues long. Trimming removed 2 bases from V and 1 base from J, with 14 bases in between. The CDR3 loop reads CASSLRVLWGNTEAFF. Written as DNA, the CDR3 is TGTGCCAGCAGCTTAAGGGTACTTTGGGGGAACACTGAAGCTTTCTTT.

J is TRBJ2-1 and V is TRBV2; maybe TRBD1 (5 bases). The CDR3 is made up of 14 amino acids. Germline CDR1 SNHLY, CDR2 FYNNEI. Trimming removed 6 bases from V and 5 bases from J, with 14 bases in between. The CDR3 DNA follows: TGTGCCAGCAGGCAAAGGGGAAACGACAATGAGCAGTTCTTC. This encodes CASRQRGNDNEQFF.

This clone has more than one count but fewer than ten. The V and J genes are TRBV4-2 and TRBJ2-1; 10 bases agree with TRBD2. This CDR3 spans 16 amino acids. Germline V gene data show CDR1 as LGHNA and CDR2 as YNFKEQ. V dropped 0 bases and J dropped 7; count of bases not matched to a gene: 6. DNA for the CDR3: TGTGCCAGCAGCCAAGAAAACCTAGCGGGAGTGAATGAGCAGTTCTTC. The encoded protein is CASSQENLAGVNEQFF.

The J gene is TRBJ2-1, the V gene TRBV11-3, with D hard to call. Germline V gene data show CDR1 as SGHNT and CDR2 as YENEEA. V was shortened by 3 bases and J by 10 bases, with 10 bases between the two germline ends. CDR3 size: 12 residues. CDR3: CASSLPALEQFF. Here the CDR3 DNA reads TGTGCCAGCAGCTTGCCAGCCCTAGAGCAGTTCTTC. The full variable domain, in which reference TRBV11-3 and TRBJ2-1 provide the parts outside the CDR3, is EAGVVQSPRYKIIEKKQPVAFWCNPISGHNTLYWYLQNLGQGPELLIRYENEEAVDDSQLPKDRFSAERLKGVDSTLKIQPAELGDSAVYLCASSLPALEQFFGPGTRLTVL.

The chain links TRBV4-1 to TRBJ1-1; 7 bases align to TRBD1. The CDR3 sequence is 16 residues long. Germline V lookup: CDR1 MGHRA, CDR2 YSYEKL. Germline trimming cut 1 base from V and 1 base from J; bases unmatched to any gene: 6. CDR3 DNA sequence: TGCGCCAGCAGCCAAGCCTTTAGGGGGCAGAACACTGAAGCTTTCTTT. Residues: CASSQAFRGQNTEAFF.

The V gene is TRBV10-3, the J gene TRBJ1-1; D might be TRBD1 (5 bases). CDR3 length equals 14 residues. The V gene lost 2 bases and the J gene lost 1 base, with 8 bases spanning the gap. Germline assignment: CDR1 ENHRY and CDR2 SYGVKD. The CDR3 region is CAISEGGTNTEAFF. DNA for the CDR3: TGTGCCATCAGTGAGGGGGGGACGAACACTGAAGCTTTCTTT.

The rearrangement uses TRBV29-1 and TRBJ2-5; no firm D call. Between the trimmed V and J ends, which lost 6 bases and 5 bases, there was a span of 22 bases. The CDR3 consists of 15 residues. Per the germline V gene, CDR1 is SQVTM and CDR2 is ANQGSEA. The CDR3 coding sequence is TGCAGCGTCAATCCCCCGGACCGATCGGCTGAGACCCAGTACTTC. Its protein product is CSVNPPDRSAETQYF.

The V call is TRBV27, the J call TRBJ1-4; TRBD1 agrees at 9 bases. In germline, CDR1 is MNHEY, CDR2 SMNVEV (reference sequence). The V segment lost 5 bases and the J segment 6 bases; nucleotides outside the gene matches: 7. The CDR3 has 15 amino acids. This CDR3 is CASSPTGTGYEKLFF. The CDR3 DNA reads TGTGCCAGCAGTCCTACCGGGACAGGGTATGAAAAACTGTTTTTT.

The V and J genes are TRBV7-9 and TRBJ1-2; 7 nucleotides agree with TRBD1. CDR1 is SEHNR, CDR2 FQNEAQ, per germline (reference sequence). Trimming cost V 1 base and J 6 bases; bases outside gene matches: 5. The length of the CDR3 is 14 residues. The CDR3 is CASSLDRGFDGYTF. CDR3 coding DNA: TGTGCCAGCAGCTTAGACAGGGGTTTCGATGGCTACACCTTC.

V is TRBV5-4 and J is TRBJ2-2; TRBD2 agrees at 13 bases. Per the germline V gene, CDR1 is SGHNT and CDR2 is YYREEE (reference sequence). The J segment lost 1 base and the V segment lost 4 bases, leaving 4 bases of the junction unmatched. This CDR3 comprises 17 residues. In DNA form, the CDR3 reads TGTGCCAGCAGCCCCGGACTAGCGGGAGTGAACACCGGGGAGCTGTTTTTT. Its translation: CASSPGLAGVNTGELFF.